This T cell receptor (beta chain) was found in a study of graft-versus-host responses after intestinal transplantation. CDR3 length equals 13 residues. Per germline, CDR1 MGHRA and CDR2 YSYEKL. J gave up 12 bases and V 1 base, and 2 bases lay outside the gene matches. Data came from immunoSEQ multiplex PCR; TCRdb stores just in-frame clones and leaves some out. This table has under 100,000 clones, 80% to 95% appearing once. The rearrangement links TRBV4-1 to TRBJ1-3, with 11 positions matching TRBD1. Sequencing used PBMCs, obtained 450 to 460 days after intestinal transplant. This TCR came from a human patient who received an intestinal transplant, so some T cells may come from the graft donor. In nucleotides, the CDR3 is TGCGCCAGCAGCCAAGGGACAGGGGGCGACATATATTTT. Translation: CASSQGTGGDIYF.